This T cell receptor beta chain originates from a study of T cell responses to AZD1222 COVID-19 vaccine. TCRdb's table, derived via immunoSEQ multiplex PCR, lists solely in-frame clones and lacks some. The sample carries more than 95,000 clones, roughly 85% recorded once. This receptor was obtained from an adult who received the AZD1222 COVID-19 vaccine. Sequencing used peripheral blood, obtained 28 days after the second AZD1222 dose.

CDR3 in amino acids: CASSLVSRGAGNEKLFF. CDR3 DNA sequence: TGCGCCAGCAGCTTGGTCAGTAGGGGGGCCGGGAATGAAAAACTGTTTTTT. This chain uses TRBV5-1 with TRBJ1-4, with D maybe TRBD1 (6 bases). Between the trimmed V and J ends, which lost 0 bases and 5 bases, there was a span of 17 bases. The CDR3 runs to 17 residues. Germline CDR1 is SGHRS and CDR2 is YFSETQ.